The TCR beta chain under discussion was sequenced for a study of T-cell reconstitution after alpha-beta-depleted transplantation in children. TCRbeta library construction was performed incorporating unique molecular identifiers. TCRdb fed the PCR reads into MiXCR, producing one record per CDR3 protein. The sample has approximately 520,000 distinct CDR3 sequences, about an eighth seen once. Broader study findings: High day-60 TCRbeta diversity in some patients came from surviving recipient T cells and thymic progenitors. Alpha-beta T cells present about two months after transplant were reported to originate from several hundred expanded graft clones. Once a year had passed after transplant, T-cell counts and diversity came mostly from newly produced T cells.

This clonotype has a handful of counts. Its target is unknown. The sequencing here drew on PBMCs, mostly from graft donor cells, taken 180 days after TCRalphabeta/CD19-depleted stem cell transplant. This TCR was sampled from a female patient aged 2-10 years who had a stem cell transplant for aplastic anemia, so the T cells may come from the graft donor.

CDR3 in amino acids: CASSQGPTGVTGNTIYF. In DNA, the CDR3 is TGCGCCAGCAGCCAGGGCCCCACAGGGGTGACTGGAAACACCATATATTTT. The rearrangement joins TRBV4-3 to TRBJ1-3; 7 nucleotides agree with TRBD1. V shed 3 bases and J 2 bases; nucleotides not matched to a gene: 10. Germline CDR1 reads LGHNA; CDR2 reads YSLEER. The CDR3 has 17 amino acids.